A selection of T cell receptor beta chains follows, all from one sample in a study of cytomegalovirus exposure and HLA in healthy donors. TCRdb's table, derived via immunoSEQ multiplex PCR, lists solely in-frame clones and lacks some. The sample contains 100,000 to 150,000 clones, less than 80% of which appear only once. The specimen was PBMCs. Receptors were obtained from a woman aged 45-59 years in good health and CMV-seronegative. Each CDR3 is given with its conserved first and last residue. Fields, in order: clone size, V gene, CDR3 length, D gene, J gene, CDR3 protein, CDR3 DNA. The D gene is left open where the match is weak. Clone sizes are given selectively: once, few, many, or a class where the clone is expanded.

>-|TRBV11-2|17|-|TRBJ1-1
CASSARPQISSDTEAFF
TGTGCCAGCAGCGCGCGCCCTCAAATTTCTTCCGACACTGAAGCTTTCTTT
>-|TRBV19|15|TRBD2|TRBJ2-7
CASSSQTSGSYEQYF
TGTGCCAGTAGTTCCCAGACTAGCGGGTCTTACGAGCAGTACTTC
>-|TRBV5-1|17|TRBD1|TRBJ1-1
CASSWTGTGEFNTEAFF
TGCGCCAGCAGCTGGACCGGGACAGGGGAATTTAACACTGAAGCTTTCTTT
>-|TRBV9|15|TRBD2|TRBJ2-1
CASSVQTSGYNEQFF
TGTGCCAGCAGCGTACAAACTAGCGGATACAATGAGCAGTTCTTC
>-|TRBV6-5|14|-|TRBJ2-7
CASSFLRERYEQYF
TGTGCCAGCAGTTTTCTCCGGGAGCGCTACGAGCAGTACTTC
>-|TRBV6-6|14|-|TRBJ1-2
CASSPSGGAVMYTF
TGTGCCAGCAGTCCTTCGGGGGGGGCTGTGATGTACACCTTC
>-|TRBV28|16|-|TRBJ2-3
CASKPYGAGRTDTQYF
TGTGCCAGCAAACCCTACGGCGCGGGAAGGACAGATACGCAGTATTTT
>-|TRBV18|13|TRBD1|TRBJ1-2
CASSLRQGNGYTF
TGTGCCAGCTCACTCCGACAGGGGAATGGCTACACCTTC
>-|TRBV12-5|13|-|TRBJ2-5
CASGWEVGETQYF
TGTGCTAGTGGTTGGGAGGTGGGAGAGACCCAGTACTTC
>few|TRBV9|15|-|TRBJ2-7
CASSVTGLSSYEQYF
TGTGCCAGCAGCGTAACGGGACTGAGCTCCTACGAGCAGTACTTC